This TCR beta chain was profiled in a study of CD8 T cells in Susac syndrome (dated by TCRdb to about 2019). With regard to the full study: Of the Susac syndrome patients who were sequenced, roughly 6 had clinically active disease and eight were in clinical remission. At blood withdrawal, Susac syndrome patients were therapy-naive, treated with corticosteroids (with IVIg additionally given to some), or treated with IVIg alone. Whether CD8+ T cell activation and differentiation in Susac syndrome was antigen driven was tested using repertoire sequencing. The clonality of the CD8+ T cell repertoire was compared across some eleven healthy donors, around 14 Susac syndrome patients and under 18 multiple sclerosis patients. What the authors observed across the whole study: Clonal expansion was observed in Susac syndrome CD8+ repertoires, with the highest expansion in CD8+ TEMRA cells and greater expansion in clinically active than in remitting patients. Over 15 and five Susac-specific public clones were found in the total CD8+ and CD8+ TEMRA repertoires, respectively. The number of individuals in the TCR sequencing and HLA analysis was recognized as being relatively small.

Peripheral blood CD8+ and CD4+ T cells from healthy donors, Susac syndrome patients and multiple sclerosis patients were profiled by high-throughput TCR beta sequencing. Susac syndrome patients met recently defined diagnostic criteria for definite or probable disease. CD8+ TEMRA cells were enriched by FACS, while bulk CD8+ and CD4+ T cells were purified by magnetic negative isolation. Blood was drawn into EDTA tubes, processed within 24 hours, and PBMCs were isolated by density gradient centrifugation. PBMCs intended for TCR sequencing were cryopreserved in liquid nitrogen and were subsequently thawed in a 37 degrees C water bath. Purity of sorted or isolated CD4+, CD8+ and CD8+ TEMRA cells was at least 90%. CDR1 and CDR2 were assigned from the germline V gene as SQVTM and ANQGSEA. Counted from cysteine to phenylalanine, this CDR3 has 14 amino acids. Only the CDR3 region is kept as DNA, spanning 42 bases read in frame from base 1. The junction carries 13 bases between V and J, which are trimmed by 6 bases and 0 bases respectively.

As regards this clonotype: Its binding antigen is unknown. Qualities for individual bases were not recorded, and no much larger clone is one base off.

RNA was extracted using the RNeasy kit, and roughly 0.5 to 1 ug of the RNA was reverse transcribed with random hexamers. The immunoSEQ multiplex PCR assay, which covers 54 Vbeta and 13 Jbeta segments, was used to amplify TCR beta CDR3 regions. PCR amplification bias was corrected by using a synthetic template baseline for primer optimization and computational correction. From the authors' description of their analysis: Reads were annotated to V, D and J genes according to IMGT and were analyzed with immunoSEQ Analyzer, with only productive sequences retained. Clonality was calculated as one minus the Shannon entropy normalized by log2 of the number of productive unique sequences. For each patient and control, public and private clones were evaluated within the 100 most prevalent clones. Susac-specific clones were defined as absent from healthy and MS cohorts, over a thousand published viral clones and other ImmuneACCESS disease sequences. TCRdb's own reprocessing of the public reads used fastp at Q25 and MiXCR and kept productive beta chains. Each CDR3 protein gets just one entry, which takes the most common genes and DNA from the rows behind it. TCRdb's processing, not the authors' own work, is the source of the V and J calls. The sample table lists about 85,000 distinct CDR3 sequences, roughly 94% of them with a count of one. The top ten clonotypes cover under 0.5% of the sample.

The sample taken for sequencing was CD8+ T cells from PBMCs. This chain is built from TRBV29-1 and TRBJ2-3; the D gene is perhaps TRBD1 or TRBD2, each of them matching over 5 bases. The receptor was derived from a human donor with Susac syndrome. The base sequence is TGCAGCGTCCTCAACCGGGACAGCACAGATACGCAGTATTTT. Its coded protein is CSVLNRDSTDTQYF.